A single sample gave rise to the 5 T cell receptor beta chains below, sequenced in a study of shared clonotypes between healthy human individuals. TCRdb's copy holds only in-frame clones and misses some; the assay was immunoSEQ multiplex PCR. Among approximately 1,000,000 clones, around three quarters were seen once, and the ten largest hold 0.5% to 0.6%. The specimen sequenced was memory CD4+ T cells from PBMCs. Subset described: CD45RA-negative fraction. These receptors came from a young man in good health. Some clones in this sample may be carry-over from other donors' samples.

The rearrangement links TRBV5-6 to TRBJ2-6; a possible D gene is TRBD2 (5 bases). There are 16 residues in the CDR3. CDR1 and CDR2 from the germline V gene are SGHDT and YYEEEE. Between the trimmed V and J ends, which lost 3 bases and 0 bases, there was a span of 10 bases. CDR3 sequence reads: CASSYRGLSGANVLTF. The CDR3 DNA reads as TGTGCCAGCAGCTACAGAGGGCTCTCTGGGGCCAACGTCCTGACTTTC. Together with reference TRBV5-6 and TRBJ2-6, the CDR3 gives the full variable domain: DAGVTQSPTHLIKTRGQQVTLRCSPKSGHDTVSWYQQALGQGPQFIFQYYEEEERQRGNFPDRFSGHQFPNYSSELNVNALLLGDSALYLCASSYRGLSGANVLTFGAGSRLTVL.

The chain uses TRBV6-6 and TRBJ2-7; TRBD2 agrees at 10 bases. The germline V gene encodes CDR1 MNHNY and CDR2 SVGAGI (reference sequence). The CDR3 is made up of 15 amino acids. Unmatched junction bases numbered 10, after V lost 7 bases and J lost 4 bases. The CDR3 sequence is CASKKGASGSYEQYF. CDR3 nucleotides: TGTGCCAGCAAAAAGGGGGCTAGCGGGAGTTACGAGCAGTACTTC.

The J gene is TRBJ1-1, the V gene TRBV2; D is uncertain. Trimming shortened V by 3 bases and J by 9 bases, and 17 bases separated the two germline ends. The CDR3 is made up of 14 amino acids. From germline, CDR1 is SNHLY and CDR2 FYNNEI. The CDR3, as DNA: TGTGCCAGCAGTGATCGTCGGCAGGATGACAAAGCTTTCTTT. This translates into CASSDRRQDDKAFF.

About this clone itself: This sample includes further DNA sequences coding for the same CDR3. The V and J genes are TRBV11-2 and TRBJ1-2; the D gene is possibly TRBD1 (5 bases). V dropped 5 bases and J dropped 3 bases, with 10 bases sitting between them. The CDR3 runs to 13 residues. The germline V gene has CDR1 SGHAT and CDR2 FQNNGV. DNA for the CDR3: TGTGCCAGCAGCCTGGACACAGACTATGGCTACACCTTC. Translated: CASSLDTDYGYTF.

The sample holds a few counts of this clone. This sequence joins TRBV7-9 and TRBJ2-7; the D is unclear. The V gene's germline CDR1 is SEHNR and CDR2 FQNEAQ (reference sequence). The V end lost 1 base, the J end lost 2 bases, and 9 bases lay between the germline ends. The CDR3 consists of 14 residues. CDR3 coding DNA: TGTGCCAGCAGCTTAGGGTTAGTTCCCTACGAGCAGTACTTC. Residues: CASSLGLVPYEQYF. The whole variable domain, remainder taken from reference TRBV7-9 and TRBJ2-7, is DTGVSQNPRHKITKRGQNVTFRCDPISEHNRLYWYRQTLGQGPEFLTYFQNEAQLEKSRLLSDRFSAERPKGSFSTLEIQRTEQGDSAMYLCASSLGLVPYEQYFGPGTRLTVT.